The 17 T cell receptor beta chains reported below all come from one sample, sequenced in a study of blood T cell repertoires in COVID-19. Profiled with immunoSEQ multiplex PCR; TCRdb holds only in-frame clones, not every one. This table has 100,000 or so clones, roughly 87% appearing once. The specimen sequenced was peripheral blood. These receptors originate from a woman aged 50 to 65 with COVID-19, enrolled during active disease.

The gene calls are TRBV28 and TRBJ1-6; 8 bases match TRBD1. The junction had 16 bases not matched to a gene; V was cut back by 10 bases and J by 8 bases. CDR3 length equals 16 residues. Germline lookup yields CDR1 MDHEN and CDR2 SYDVKM. The CDR3 DNA reads as TGTGCCATACCATCCAGGGGGCGCGATATGGATTCACCCCTCCACTTT. Its translation is CAIPSRGRDMDSPLHF.

CDR3 DNA: TGTGCCAGCAGTCCTGACAGGGTCCATACGCAGTATTTT. This codes for CASSPDRVHTQYF. V usage is TRBV12-3 or TRBV12-4 and J usage is TRBJ2-3, with TRBD1 identical over 7 bases. V shed 5 bases, J shed 7 bases, and the junction held 6 bases outside the gene matches. The CDR3 loop spans 13 amino acids.

The chain links TRBV30 to TRBJ2-2, with D possibly matching TRBD2 (5 bases). This CDR3 comprises 16 residues. Germline CDR1 GTSNPN, CDR2 SVGIG (reference sequence). V was clipped by 4 bases and J by 3 bases, with 18 bases between them. CDR3 residues: CAWIGQSGEYTGELFF. The DNA for the CDR3 is TGTGCCTGGATAGGGCAATCCGGGGAATACACCGGGGAGCTGTTTTTT.

Notes on this clone: The sample contains more than one DNA sequence encoding this CDR3. The CDR3 DNA sequence: TGTGCCAGCAAACGCTGGACTAGCGGGGGGGGCACAGATACGCAGTATTTT. Translated: CASKRWTSGGGTDTQYF. This rearrangement joins TRBV2 to TRBJ2-3; 15 bases are shared with TRBD2. Trimming cost V 7 bases and J 1 base; bases outside gene matches: 6. From germline, CDR1 is SNHLY and CDR2 FYNNEI. The CDR3 has 17 residues.

The chain uses TRBV19 and TRBJ1-1; the match to TRBD1 covers 7 bases. CDR3 length equals 14 residues. With V trimmed by 7 bases and J by 3 bases, 8 bases remained unmatched. Germline V CDR1 and CDR2: LNHDA, SQIVND (reference sequence). CDR3 DNA sequence: TGTGCCAGTACCCCGACAGGGACCTACACTGAAGCTTTCTTT. Protein sequence: CASTPTGTYTEAFF.

The chain couples TRBV19 to TRBJ2-3, with D tentatively TRBD1 (6 bases). CDR1 is LNHDA and CDR2 is SQIVND in the germline V gene (reference sequence). Trimming shortened V by 10 bases and J by 6 bases, and 26 bases separated the two germline ends. The CDR3 extends over 16 amino acids. DNA for the CDR3: TGTGCCACCTCAAGTAGGGGGACGGCCCCGAGGGATACGCAGTATTTT. Translated, it gives CATSSRGTAPRDTQYF.

The V and J genes are TRBV18 and TRBJ2-7; 10 bases align to TRBD2. With V trimmed by 1 base and J by 4 bases, 4 bases remained unmatched. Looked up from germline, CDR1 is KGHSH and CDR2 is LQKENI. There are 15 residues in the CDR3. The CDR3 DNA is TGTGCCAGCTCACCACGACTAGCGGGTGATTACGAGCAGTACTTC. It specifies CASSPRLAGDYEQYF.

This clone was seen a few times. The rearrangement uses TRBV6-5 and TRBJ1-1, with unresolved D. V gave up 7 bases and J gave up 1 base, with 13 bases separating them. The CDR3 runs to 14 residues. From germline, CDR1 is MNHEY and CDR2 SVGAGI. This CDR3 reads CASTMVAGNTEAFF. The CDR3, as DNA: TGTGCCAGCACGATGGTGGCGGGGAACACTGAAGCTTTCTTT.

The V call is TRBV11-2, the J call TRBJ2-2; 9 positions match TRBD1. The V segment lost 0 bases and the J segment 4 bases; nucleotides outside the gene matches: 3. The CDR3 spans 16 residues. Looked up from germline, CDR1 is SGHAT and CDR2 is FQNNGV. The CDR3 DNA reads TGTGCCAGCAGCTTAGACGGGACAGGGCCCACCGGGGAGCTGTTTTTT. Protein product: CASSLDGTGPTGELFF.

Details on this clone: In the same sample, other DNA sequences code for this CDR3. The chain couples TRBV5-1 to TRBJ1-1, with TRBD1 as a possible D gene (5 bases). V was shortened by 0 bases and J by 5 bases, with 8 bases between the two germline ends. CDR3 length equals 13 residues. CDR1 and CDR2 (germline): SGHRS, YFSETQ. The CDR3 nucleotides read TGCGCCAGCAGCTTGGGCGGGGGTACTGAAGCTTTCTTT. This sequence encodes CASSLGGGTEAFF.

V is TRBV3-1 (or the pseudogene TRBV3-2) and J is TRBJ2-1; 8 bases map to TRBD1. V was clipped by 4 bases and J by 5 bases; unmatched bases: 4. Germline V CDR1 and CDR2: LGHDT, YNNKEL (reference sequence). This CDR3 region has 14 residues. CDR3 residues: CASSLGQVDNEQFF. The CDR3 nucleotides read TGTGCCAGCAGCCTGGGACAGGTCGACAATGAGCAGTTCTTC.

V gene TRBV5-4 combines with J gene TRBJ2-6; D may be TRBD1 (6 bases). V lost 4 bases to trimming and J lost 2 bases, with 10 bases between them. This CDR3 has 15 amino acids. CDR1 and CDR2 from the germline V gene are SGHNT and YYREEE (reference sequence). CDR3 loop: CASSPDSAGANVLTF. DNA for the CDR3: TGTGCCAGCAGCCCGGACAGTGCTGGGGCCAACGTCCTGACTTTC.

This clone was recorded only once. This chain uses TRBV7-2 with TRBJ2-3, with 16 bases fitting TRBD2. Germline CDR1 and CDR2: SGHTA and FQGNSA. Germline trimming cut 5 bases from V and 8 bases from J; bases unmatched to any gene: 7. There are 16 residues in the CDR3. This chain's CDR3 is CASSPPGLAGGGTQYF. The CDR3 coding sequence is TGTGCCAGCAGCCCTCCGGGACTAGCGGGGGGGGGTACGCAGTATTTT.

This clone appeared once. The V gene is TRBV5-1, the J gene TRBJ2-7; a possible D gene is TRBD1 (6 bases). Trimming took 5 bases from V and 2 from J, leaving 17 bases between them. The CDR3 contains 15 residues. Germline-derived CDR1 and CDR2 are SGHRS and YFSETQ. CDR3 protein: CASRQGPVGAYEQYF. The CDR3, as DNA: TGCGCCAGCAGACAGGGCCCGGTGGGGGCCTACGAGCAGTACTTC.

This clone was detected only a few times. J is TRBJ2-2 and V is TRBV5-4, with 7 bases lining up with TRBD2. V shed 6 bases and J 0 bases; nucleotides not matched to a gene: 8. Germline assignment: CDR1 SGHNT and CDR2 YYREEE (reference sequence). This CDR3 contains 16 residues. CDR3 residues: CASTGLPTSNTGELFF. CDR3 DNA sequence: TGTGCCAGCACGGGACTACCGACTTCGAACACCGGGGAGCTGTTTTTT.

The chain is built from TRBV28 and TRBJ2-1, with TRBD1 matching 7 bases. This CDR3 is built from 17 residues. Germline V CDR1 and CDR2: MDHEN, SYDVKM. The V segment lost 5 bases and the J segment 0 bases; nucleotides outside the gene matches: 10. The CDR3 DNA is TGTGCCAGCAGTGCCCCCGGACAGGCGAGCTCCTACAATGAGCAGTTCTTC. Protein product: CASSAPGQASSYNEQFF. The whole variable domain, filled in from reference TRBV28 and TRBJ2-1, reads DVKVTQSSRYLVKRTGEKVFLECVQDMDHENMFWYRQDPGLGLRLIYFSYDVKMKEKGDIPEGYSVSREKKERFSLILESASTNQTSMYLCASSAPGQASSYNEQFFGPGTRLTVL.

The chain joins TRBV2 to TRBJ1-2, with D unclear. The V end lost 6 bases, the J end lost 1 base, and 15 bases lay between the germline ends. Germline lookup yields CDR1 SNHLY and CDR2 FYNNEI. CDR3 length: 15 amino acids. The CDR3 bases are TGTGCCAGCAGGGCGGTAGACGGAAATAACTATGGCTACACCTTC. Amino acids: CASRAVDGNNYGYTF.